This T cell receptor (beta chain) derives from a study of T cells in Graves' hyperthyroidism and ophthalmopathy. V dropped 2 bases and J dropped 9; count of bases not matched to a gene: 10. From germline, CDR1 is DFQATT and CDR2 SNEGSKA (reference sequence). The CDR3 has 15 amino acids. RNA transcripts were the template for amplifying TCR beta CDR3 regions. HTBI primers drove first-round RT-PCR of the TCR CDR3. TCRdb called the multiplex PCR reads again in MiXCR, with one record for every CDR3 protein. The sample holds around 520,000 distinct CDR3 sequences, around 22% seen once. Overall study results and limits: Expanded thyroid clonotypes (above 0.001) were mostly also found in blood. With a median lead of approximately six months before onset, the model predicted ophthalmopathy.

Clinical Activity Scores of at least 3, NOSPECS grades of at least 4 and durations under 3 months characterized ophthalmopathy patients. This clonotype was detected ten times or more. Its cognate antigen is unknown. The sequence was collected from a woman aged 25 to 45 with Graves' ophthalmopathy. J is TRBJ1-6 and V is TRBV20-1, with 7 bases identical to TRBD1. The specimen sequenced was blood. This chain's CDR3 is CSARRPQGLGSPLHF. The CDR3 nucleotides read TGCAGTGCTAGACGACCACAGGGGTTGGGTTCACCCCTCCACTTT.